These 32 T cell receptor beta chains came from one sample sequenced in a study of T cells in women clearing cervical HPV infection. Method: immunoSEQ multiplex PCR; TCRdb's copy keeps in-frame clones and lacks some. The sample has roughly 47,000 clones. The sequencing input was blood buffy coat. All receptors come from a woman aged 18-70 years with a cervical HPV16 infection that either progressed to CIN3+ or cleared (not recorded which).

Comment on this clone: The read stops 3 residues short of the end of the CDR3; the missing end is completed from the germline J gene. The chain links TRBV13 to TRBJ1-1; 11 bases align to TRBD1. The CDR3 contains 15 residues. The J segment lost 5 bases and the V segment lost 8 bases, leaving 10 bases of the junction unmatched. Germline lookup yields CDR1 PRHDT and CDR2 FYEKMQ (reference sequence). This CDR3 reads CASHVRTGGGTEAFF. CDR3 DNA, as far as it was read: TGTGCCAGCCACGTAAGGACAGGGGGCGGAACTGAA.

To note about this clone: The read ends 3 residues shy of where the CDR3 ends; the end is completed using the germline J gene. The J gene is TRBJ1-6, the V gene TRBV7-9, with D unclear. This CDR3 is built from 15 residues. The V gene's germline CDR1 is SEHNR and CDR2 FQNEAQ (reference sequence). The V gene lost 1 base and the J gene lost 10 bases, with 14 bases spanning the gap. The CDR3 here is CASSLVRGVGSPLHF. CDR3 DNA (partial): TGTGCCAGCAGCTTAGTACGGGGTGTAGGGTCACCC.

A note on this clone: The CDR3 end lies 3 residues beyond the end of the read and is filled in from the germline J gene. The rearrangement joins TRBV20-1 to TRBJ2-1; D perhaps matches TRBD1 (6 bases). This CDR3 spans 14 amino acids. Trimming took off 3 bases at V and 3 bases at J, with 12 bases between the two ends. The germline V gene encodes CDR1 DFQATT and CDR2 SNEGSKA (reference sequence). The CDR3 reads CSASIPGHYNEQFF. CDR3 DNA (partial): TGCAGTGCTAGCATCCCGGGACACTACAATGAG.

The CDR3 region is CASSFPGAQETQYF. The sequenced CDR3 bases are TGTGCCAGCAGCTTTCCAGGGGCTCAGGAGACC. The chain recombines TRBV7-6 with TRBJ2-5; D may be TRBD1 (6 bases). The CDR3 end lies 3 residues beyond the end of the read and is filled in from the germline J gene. V was clipped by 3 bases and J by 5 bases, with 13 bases between them. This CDR3 is built from 14 residues. CDR1 is SGHVS, CDR2 FNYEAQ, per germline.

Regarding this clone: The CDR3 extends 3 residues past the end of the read, so its final part is completed from the germline J gene. The chain couples TRBV7-3 to TRBJ2-1; perhaps TRBD1 as D (5 bases). CDR3 length: 13 residues. Trimming stripped 4 bases from V and 9 bases from J, with 13 bases between. The V gene's germline CDR1 is SGHTA and CDR2 FQGTGA. The part of the CDR3 DNA that was read is TGTGCCAGCAGCTCCCTCCGGCAGGGTGAG. Protein: CASSSLRQGE. The full-length CDR3 reads as CASSSLRQGEQFF.

For this clone: From the germline J gene comes the end of the CDR3, since the read stops 3 residues before it. The rearrangement links TRBV4-2 to TRBJ1-2; D gene ambiguous. V was pared by 0 bases and J by 2 bases, with 7 bases between. CDR3 length equals 14 residues. Per germline, CDR1 LGHNA and CDR2 YNFKEQ. The CDR3 spells CASSQDRLNYGYTF. CDR3 bases read: TGTGCCAGCAGCCAAGACAGGCTGAACTATGGC.

Regarding this clone: The CDR3 is cut off 3 residues early in the read; its end comes from the germline J gene. This rearrangement joins TRBV5-1 to TRBJ2-3; weak D call: TRBD1 (6 bases). V gave up 0 bases and J gave up 3 bases, with 14 bases separating them. Germline CDR1 is SGHRS and CDR2 is YFSETQ. The CDR3 has 16 amino acids. The CDR3 protein is CASSLAFSDRTDTQYF. Partial CDR3 DNA: TGCGCCAGCAGCTTGGCCTTTTCGGACAGAACAGATACG.

About this clone itself: The CDR3 goes on 3 residues after the read ends, and that part is filled in from the germline J gene. V gene TRBV4-2 combines with J gene TRBJ2-3; D not certain. CDR1 and CDR2 from the germline V gene are LGHNA and YNFKEQ. The CDR3 is 14 amino acids. The V gene lost 0 bases and the J gene lost 0 bases, with 4 bases spanning the gap. The part of the CDR3 DNA that was read is TGTGCCAGCAGCCAAGACCGGAGCACAGATACG. It translates to CASSQDRSTDT. The whole CDR3 reads CASSQDRSTDTQYF.

On this clone: The read gets to within 3 residues of the CDR3 end, and the germline J gene fills in the rest. The rearrangement uses TRBV18 and TRBJ2-7; 7 bases agree with TRBD1. Germline V gives CDR1 KGHSH, CDR2 LQKENI. V lost 5 bases and J lost 0; bases outside the gene matches: 4. The CDR3 length is 14 residues. Incomplete CDR3 DNA: TGTGCCAGCTCAACCGGGACAGTCTCCTACGAG. Amino acids: CASSTGTVSYE. The whole CDR3 sequence is CASSTGTVSYEQYF. The full variable domain, completed using reference TRBV18 and TRBJ2-7, is NAGVMQNPRHLVRRRGQEARLRCSPMKGHSHVYWYRQLPEEGLKFMVYLQKENIIDESGMPKERFSAEFPKEGPSILRIQQVVRGDSAAYFCASSTGTVSYEQYFGPGTRLTVT.

On this clone itself: Coverage ceases 3 residues before the CDR3 finishes, and the germline J gene fills in the end. The rearrangement uses TRBV6-2 or TRBV6-3 and TRBJ2-7; 14 bases are a match to TRBD2. The CDR3 spans 17 residues. Germline V gives CDR1 MNHEY, CDR2 SVGEGT. Trimming cost V 4 bases and J 5 bases; bases outside gene matches: 10. The DNA read from the CDR3 is TGTGCCAGCAGTTCCCTGCTGACTAGCGGGAGGGCCCACGAG. Protein product: CASSSLLTSGRAHE. The entire CDR3 protein is CASSSLLTSGRAHEQYF.

Note on this clone: The CDR3 end falls 3 residues outside the read, so it is completed with the germline J gene. The rearrangement joins TRBV2 to TRBJ2-2; a weak D match, TRBD1 (6 bases). Germline loops: CDR1 SNHLY, CDR2 FYNNEI. The CDR3 sequence is 14 residues long. CDR3 sequence: CASSQDQGPEKLFF. The sequenced CDR3 bases are TGTGCCAGCAGCCAGGATCAGGGGCCCGAAAAG.

Regarding this clone: The read finishes 3 residues shy of the CDR3 end, and the germline J gene is used to complete it. The J gene is TRBJ1-4, the V gene TRBV5-1; D call uncertain. This CDR3 is 14 amino acids long. Germline V gene data show CDR1 as SGHRS and CDR2 as YFSETQ. V gave up 1 base and J gave up 4 bases, with 8 bases separating them. The covered CDR3 bases are TGCGCCAGCAGCTTGACAGCCTTTAATGAAAAA. As protein: CASSLTAFNEK. The whole CDR3 protein is CASSLTAFNEKLFF. The variable domain in full, with the rest retrieved from reference TRBV5-1 and TRBJ1-4, is KAGVTQTPRYLIKTRGQQVTLSCSPISGHRSVSWYQQTPGQGLQFLFEYFSETQRNKGNFPGRFSGRQFSNSRSEMNVSTLELGDSALYLCASSLTAFNEKLFFGSGTQLSVL.

Remarks on this clone: With the read ending 3 residues before the CDR3 end, the germline J gene is used to fill in that end. This chain links TRBV2 with TRBJ1-3; D might be TRBD1 (6 bases). The CDR3 totals 16 residues. V was trimmed by 8 bases and J by 0 bases, leaving 17 bases between them. CDR1 SNHLY and CDR2 FYNNEI come from the germline V gene. The sequenced part of the CDR3 DNA is TGTGCCAGCGGCCAGGACAGCCAAATCTCTGGAAACACC. Its translation: CASGQDSQISGNT. The whole CDR3 region reads CASGQDSQISGNTIYF.

As for this clone: The read halts 3 residues ahead of the CDR3 end, with the missing end drawn from the germline J gene. This chain joins TRBV30 and TRBJ2-2; TRBD1 matches 9 bases. Germline-derived CDR1 and CDR2 are GTSNPN and SVGIG (reference sequence). The CDR3 extends over 15 amino acids. CDR3 DNA (partial): TGTGCCTGGAGTCCCAACAGGGGGCAGAATTCACCG. This codes for CAWSPNRGQNSP. The whole CDR3 sequence is CAWSPNRGQNSPLFF.

As regards this clone: The read gets to within 3 residues of the CDR3 end, and the germline J gene fills in the rest. The chain uses TRBV12-5 and TRBJ1-5; D remains ambiguous. This CDR3 is built from 12 residues. Looked up from germline, CDR1 is LGHNT and CDR2 is FRNRAP. The V end lost 7 bases, the J end lost 5 bases, and 9 bases lay between the germline ends. The CDR3 bases that were read are TGTGCTAGTGCTCCGAGGGATCAGCCC. It codes for CASAPRDQP. The full CDR3 reads CASAPRDQPQHF.

A remark on this clone: The CDR3 end is not reached by the read, which stops 3 residues before it; the germline J gene fills it in. V is TRBV7-9 and J is TRBJ1-2; the D gene is possibly TRBD1 (6 bases). The CDR3 spans 15 residues. Germline CDR1 reads SEHNR; CDR2 reads FQNEAQ (reference sequence). The part of the CDR3 DNA that was read is TGTGCCAGCAGCTTAGAACCGGGGGGGCCCTACGAC. Translation gives CASSLEPGGPYD. From start to end, the CDR3 is CASSLEPGGPYDYTF. The full variable domain, with the rest looked up from reference TRBV7-9 and TRBJ1-2, is DTGVSQNPRHKITKRGQNVTFRCDPISEHNRLYWYRQTLGQGPEFLTYFQNEAQLEKSRLLSDRFSAERPKGSFSTLEIQRTEQGDSAMYLCASSLEPGGPYDYTFGSGTRLTVV.

Details on this clone: The read terminates 3 residues before the CDR3 end, so the remaining end is supplied by the germline J gene. The chain combines TRBV20-1 with TRBJ2-7; D is undetermined. The CDR3 totals 11 residues. Germline loops: CDR1 DFQATT, CDR2 SNEGSKA (reference sequence). Trimming shortened V by 6 bases and J by 0 bases, and 6 bases separated the two germline ends. The sequenced part of the CDR3 DNA is TGCAGTGCCCCCCTCTCCTACGAG. Its translation is CSAPLSYE. The CDR3 in full is CSAPLSYEQYF.

Comment on this clone: The read terminates 3 residues before the CDR3 end, so the remaining end is supplied by the germline J gene. J is TRBJ1-5 and V is TRBV7-2; tentatively, D is TRBD1 (6 bases). The V and J ends lost 3 bases and 3 bases respectively, with 12 bases between them. Per germline, CDR1 SGHTA and CDR2 FQGNSA. The CDR3 totals 15 residues. CDR3 protein: CASSFDGTLNQPQHF. The sequenced CDR3 bases are TGTGCCAGCAGCTTCGACGGGACACTCAATCAGCCC.

Concerning this clone: The read comes to an end 3 residues before the CDR3 does, leaving the germline J gene to fill in the end. The V call is TRBV20-1, the J call TRBJ2-5; D gene unclear. Trimming cost V 6 bases and J 2 bases, with 7 bases left between them. The V gene's germline CDR1 is DFQATT and CDR2 SNEGSKA (reference sequence). This CDR3 is 11 amino acids long. The CDR3: CSAQDQETQYF. The covered CDR3 bases are TGCAGTGCCCAGGATCAAGAGACC.

With respect to this clone: The CDR3 goes on 3 residues after the read ends, and that part is filled in from the germline J gene. V usage is TRBV7-2 and J usage is TRBJ1-5; no clear D. Looked up from germline, CDR1 is SGHTA and CDR2 is FQGNSA. The V end lost 5 bases, the J end lost 7 bases, and 12 bases lay between the germline ends. The CDR3 consists of 13 residues. The DNA read from the CDR3 is TGTGCCAGCAGCCCCCTGGCCCAACAGCCC. It translates to CASSPLAQQP. The entire CDR3 sequence reads CASSPLAQQPQHF.

Regarding this clone: The CDR3 end falls 3 residues outside the read, so it is completed with the germline J gene. This rearrangement joins TRBV4-1 to TRBJ2-4; a weak D match, TRBD1 (5 bases). V lost 0 bases, J lost 2 bases, and 17 bases lay in between. The CDR3 has 18 amino acids. Per germline, CDR1 MGHRA and CDR2 YSYEKL. CDR3 DNA (partial): TGCGCCAGCAGCCAAGATGAGGACAACCGAATACCCAAAAACATT. This translates into CASSQDEDNRIPKNI. The whole CDR3 protein is CASSQDEDNRIPKNIQYF.

Comments on this clone: The read stops 3 residues short of the end of the CDR3; the missing end is completed from the germline J gene. The V and J genes are TRBV6-2 or TRBV6-3 and TRBJ2-3; TRBD2 agrees at 11 bases. In germline, CDR1 is MNHEY, CDR2 SVGEGT. Trimming took 7 bases from V and 8 from J; bases not matched to a gene: 17. This CDR3 is built from 17 residues. The sequenced part of the CDR3 DNA is TGTGCCAGCAACCCCGCGGGAGTAGCGGGGGGGCCGGGTACG. It translates to CASNPAGVAGGPGT. The full CDR3 reads CASNPAGVAGGPGTQYF.

Regarding this clone: The CDR3 is cut off 3 residues early in the read; its end comes from the germline J gene. This chain connects TRBV7-2 to TRBJ1-2; 8 positions match TRBD1. The CDR3 contains 14 residues. V shed 4 bases and J 7 bases; nucleotides not matched to a gene: 8. Germline CDR1 SGHTA, CDR2 FQGNSA. The CDR3 DNA, read in part, is TGTGCCAGCAGCTCCCTCGACAGGGGTGGTGGC. This translates into CASSSLDRGGG. The complete CDR3 protein is CASSSLDRGGGYTF.

Comment on this clone: The observed sequence ends 3 residues before the CDR3 terminus, with the missing tail filled in from the germline J gene. In the same sample, other DNA sequences code for this CDR3. The J gene is TRBJ1-3, the V gene TRBV18, with TRBD1 as a possible D gene (5 bases). There are 16 residues in the CDR3. CDR1 and CDR2 (germline): KGHSH, LQKENI. V was trimmed by 0 bases and J by 2 bases, leaving 11 bases between them. The CDR3 reads CASSPPQTVTGNTIYF. The sequenced part of the CDR3 DNA is TGTGCCAGCTCACCACCTCAGACAGTTACTGGAAACACC. Variable domain in full (rest from reference TRBV18 and TRBJ1-3): NAGVMQNPRHLVRRRGQEARLRCSPMKGHSHVYWYRQLPEEGLKFMVYLQKENIIDESGMPKERFSAEFPKEGPSILRIQQVVRGDSAAYFCASSPPQTVTGNTIYFGEGSWLTVV.

The sequenced CDR3 bases are TGTGCCAGCTCACCAAATAGGGGGGAGACC. It is translated as CASSPNRGET. The full CDR3 protein is CASSPNRGETQYF. J is TRBJ2-5 and V is TRBV18; a weak D match, TRBD1 (6 bases). The read stops 3 residues short of the end of the CDR3; the missing end is completed from the germline J gene. The CDR3 has 13 residues. CDR1 is KGHSH, CDR2 LQKENI, per germline. The V and J ends lost 2 bases and 5 bases respectively, with 9 bases between them.

CDR3: CASTIQGMGETQYF. CDR3 DNA (partial): TGTGCCAGCACCATACAGGGGATGGGAGAGACC. The chain uses TRBV6-2 or TRBV6-3 and TRBJ2-5, with 7 bases that match TRBD1. Read coverage stops 3 residues before the CDR3 terminus; the germline J gene supplies the remainder. From germline, CDR1 is MNHEY and CDR2 SVGEGT. Trimming took 7 bases from V and 4 from J; bases not matched to a gene: 9. CDR3 length: 14 amino acids.

Points on this clone: Read coverage stops 3 residues before the CDR3 terminus; the germline J gene supplies the remainder. The J gene is TRBJ2-7, the V gene TRBV10-1; possible D gene TRBD2, 5 bases. Per the germline V gene, CDR1 is WNHNN and CDR2 is SYGVQD (reference sequence). V lost 4 bases and J 4 bases, leaving 5 bases between the germline ends. This CDR3 is built from 11 residues. CDR3 sequence: CASSAGYEQYF. The CDR3 bases that were read are TGCGCCAGCAGTGCGGGGTACGAG.

Notes on this clone: The read ends 3 residues early relative to the CDR3; the germline J gene fills the gap. The rearrangement joins TRBV12-3 or TRBV12-4 to TRBJ2-5, with no clear D. V was cut by 4 bases and J by 5 bases, with 5 bases left in between. The CDR3 runs 11 residues. CDR3 protein: CASSSLETQYF. The covered CDR3 bases are TGTGCCAGCAGTTCACTGGAGACC.

As for this clone: Coverage ceases 3 residues before the CDR3 finishes, and the germline J gene fills in the end. This chain joins TRBV19 and TRBJ2-5; 9 bases fit TRBD1. The CDR3 runs to 13 residues. The V gene end was trimmed by 7 bases and the J gene end by 5 bases; junction bases not matched to a gene: 5. CDR1 and CDR2 (germline): LNHDA, SQIVND (reference sequence). The CDR3 bases that were read are TGTGCCAGTACCGGGACAGGGATCGAGACC. Translating gives CASTGTGIET. The whole CDR3 sequence reads CASTGTGIETQYF.

Concerning this clone: The read stops 3 residues short of the end of the CDR3; the missing end is completed from the germline J gene. V and J are TRBV19 and TRBJ2-7; 12 bases match TRBD2. Germline assignment: CDR1 LNHDA and CDR2 SQIVND (reference sequence). With V trimmed by 5 bases and J by 5 bases, 7 bases remained unmatched. The CDR3 runs to 15 residues. The CDR3 loop is CASSSTSGGIHEQYF. The sequenced CDR3 bases are TGTGCCAGTAGTTCTACTAGCGGGGGGATCCACGAG.

This chain's CDR3 is CASRTLYGYTF. CDR3 DNA (partial): TGTGCCAGCAGGACACTCTATGGC. V gene TRBV2 combines with J gene TRBJ1-2; no reliable D call. The CDR3 extends 3 residues past the end of the read, so its final part is completed from the germline J gene. Germline loops: CDR1 SNHLY, CDR2 FYNNEI. Deletions cut 6 bases from V and 4 bases from J, with 6 bases between. This CDR3 comprises 11 residues.

With regard to this clone: Read coverage stops 3 residues before the CDR3 terminus; the germline J gene supplies the remainder. The chain uses TRBV7-2 and TRBJ2-7; D might be TRBD1 (6 bases). With 5 bases removed from V and 1 base from J, the gap between germline ends came to 12 bases. The CDR3 is made up of 14 amino acids. The germline V gene has CDR1 SGHTA and CDR2 FQGNSA. The CDR3 DNA, read in part, is TGTGCCAGCAGCCTGAACAGGGTATCCTACGAG. Translating gives CASSLNRVSYE. From start to end, the CDR3 is CASSLNRVSYEQYF. Based on the CDR3 plus reference TRBV7-2 and TRBJ2-7, the full variable domain is GAGVSQSPSNKVTEKGKDVELRCDPISGHTALYWYRQSLGQGLEFLIYFQGNSAPDKSGLPSDRFSAERTGGSVSTLTIQRTQQEDSAVYLCASSLNRVSYEQYFGPGTRLTVT.